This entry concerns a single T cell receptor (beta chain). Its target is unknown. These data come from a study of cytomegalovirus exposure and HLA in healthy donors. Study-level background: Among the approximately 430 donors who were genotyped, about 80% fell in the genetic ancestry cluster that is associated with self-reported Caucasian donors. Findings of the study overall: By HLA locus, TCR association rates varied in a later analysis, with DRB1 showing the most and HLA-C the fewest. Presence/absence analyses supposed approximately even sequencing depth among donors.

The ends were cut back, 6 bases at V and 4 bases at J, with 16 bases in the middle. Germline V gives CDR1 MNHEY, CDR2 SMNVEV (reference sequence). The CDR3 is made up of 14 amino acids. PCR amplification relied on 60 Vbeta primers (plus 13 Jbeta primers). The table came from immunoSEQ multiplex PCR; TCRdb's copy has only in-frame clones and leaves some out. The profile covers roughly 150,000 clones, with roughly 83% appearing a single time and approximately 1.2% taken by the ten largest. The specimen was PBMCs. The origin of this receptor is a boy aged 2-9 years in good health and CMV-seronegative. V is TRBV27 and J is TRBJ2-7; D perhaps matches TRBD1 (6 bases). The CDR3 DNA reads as TGTGCCAGCAGCTTACGACAGGCCTCATACGAGCAGTACTTC. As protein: CASSLRQASYEQYF.